A single sample gave rise to the 26 T cell receptor beta chains below, sequenced in a study of human T cells and chemical hapten exposure (dated by TCRdb to the early 2020s). In light of the paper, this sample's time point label describes: patch test 1, 2 weeks after DPC sensitization. What the treatment or condition label conveys for this sample: therapeutic diphenylcyclopropenone sensitization with weekly scalp DPC. The protocol used for the library was RACE. Instrument on record: NextSeq 500. TCRdb trimmed public reads at Q25 via fastp, called clones via MiXCR and kept in-frame beta chains. Each entry is one CDR3 protein sequence, shown with its most common DNA and genes. For this sample there are 95,000 to 150,000 distinct CDR3 sequences; about 13% appear just once. 0.9% to 0.95% of the sample rests with the top ten. The input for sequencing was whole blood, taken in connection with sensitization to the hapten diphenylcyclopropenone (DPC). These receptors came from a man aged 18-30 years with alopecia areata. Some clones in this sample may be carry-over from other donors' samples.

This clonotype turned up a few times. This chain links TRBV29-1 with TRBJ1-2; tentative D call: TRBD1 (5 bases). Trimming shortened V by 7 bases and J by 0 bases, and 12 bases separated the two germline ends. This CDR3 spans 13 amino acids. Germline lookup yields CDR1 SQVTM and CDR2 ANQGSEA. DNA of the CDR3: TGCAGCGGATGGGACCGAGCTAACTATGGCTACACCTTC. It yields the protein CSGWDRANYGYTF.

This clonotype was recorded a few times. This chain connects TRBV29-1 to TRBJ2-1; D call uncertain. V lost 2 bases and J 12 bases, leaving 14 bases between the germline ends. Germline lookup yields CDR1 SQVTM and CDR2 ANQGSEA. CDR3 length: 12 residues. CDR3 nucleotides: TGCAGCGTTGAACTGAGTGCCTTAGGGCAGTTCTTC. It yields the protein CSVELSALGQFF.

V and J are TRBV7-8 and TRBJ1-4; TRBD1 is a possible D gene (6 bases). The CDR3 has 15 residues. CDR1 and CDR2 (germline): SGHVS, FQNEAQ. V was cut by 2 bases and J by 2 bases, with 9 bases left in between. The CDR3 coding sequence is TGTGCCAGCAGCTTACGCAGGGGCACTAATGAAAAACTGTTTTTT. Amino acids: CASSLRRGTNEKLFF.

This sequence joins TRBV19 and TRBJ2-5, with D hard to call. Trimming pared 6 bases from V and 5 bases from J, leaving 16 bases between. The CDR3 loop spans 14 amino acids. The germline V gene encodes CDR1 LNHDA and CDR2 SQIVND (reference sequence). CDR3 sequence (DNA): TGTGCCAGTAGCAGTGCCTCCTCCGCGGAGACCCAGTACTTC. This encodes CASSSASSAETQYF.

This chain uses TRBV28 with TRBJ2-3; a weak D match, TRBD2 (5 bases). Germline V lookup: CDR1 MDHEN, CDR2 SYDVKM. The CDR3 spans 15 residues. V shed 3 bases and J shed 0 bases, with 10 bases lying between them. CDR3 coding DNA: TGTGCCAGCAGTTTCGAGGGTTTTAGCACAGATACGCAGTATTTT. This translates into CASSFEGFSTDTQYF.

There are many counts of this clonotype. V is TRBV9 and J is TRBJ1-2, with TRBD1 matching over 9 bases. Trimming cost V 4 bases and J 4 bases; bases outside gene matches: 11. This CDR3 is built from 16 residues. The germline CDR1 and CDR2 sequences are SGDLS and YYNGEE. CDR3 residues: CASSFIGTGSLYGYTF. The CDR3 nucleotides read TGTGCCAGCAGCTTCATAGGGACAGGGAGCCTCTATGGCTACACCTTC.

In its sample, this clonotype was seen a few times. In nucleotides, the CDR3 is TGTGCCAGCAGTTTAAGGGGTCCGGACAATGATCAGCCCCAGCATTTT. It specifies CASSLRGPDNDQPQHF. The V and J genes are TRBV28 and TRBJ1-5; possibly TRBD1 for D (5 bases). CDR1 is MDHEN and CDR2 is SYDVKM in the germline V gene. The CDR3 spans 16 residues. The germline V and J ends were trimmed by 2 bases and 5 bases, with 16 bases remaining between them.

The chain combines TRBV6-1 with TRBJ2-1; possibly TRBD1 for D (5 bases). This CDR3 spans 16 amino acids. Looked up from germline, CDR1 is MNHNS and CDR2 is SASEGT. Trimming left V 4 bases short and J 0 bases short, with 13 bases between. The DNA of the CDR3 is TGTGCCAGCAGTGGTAGACAGAGAAGCTCCTACAATGAGCAGTTCTTC. Its protein is CASSGRQRSSYNEQFF.

In this sample, this clonotype turned up a few times. The chain joins TRBV20-1 to TRBJ2-5; D may be TRBD2 (6 bases). Germline V gene data show CDR1 as DFQATT and CDR2 as SNEGSKA (reference sequence). The germline V and J ends were trimmed by 3 bases and 5 bases, with 16 bases remaining between them. This CDR3 is built from 14 residues. The CDR3 nucleotides read TGCAGTGCTAGGCCCCGACTAGTTCAGGAGACCCAGTACTTC. Translated, it gives CSARPRLVQETQYF.

This clonotype was seen ten or more times. This chain joins TRBV11-2 and TRBJ2-3; D is uncertain. The germline gives CDR1 SGHAT, CDR2 FQNNGV. Trimming stripped 5 bases from V and 3 bases from J, with 9 bases between. The CDR3 length is 13 residues. The CDR3, as DNA: TGTGCCAGCAGCCAATGGACGACAGATACGCAGTATTTT. It codes for CASSQWTTDTQYF.

This rearrangement joins TRBV10-3 to TRBJ2-1; unclear D gene. The CDR3 length is 12 residues. Trimming cost V 7 bases and J 2 bases, with 6 bases left between them. Germline CDR1 ENHRY, CDR2 SYGVKD. The CDR3 DNA reads as TGTGCCATCACGGATACCTACAATGAGCAGTTCTTC. Translating gives CAITDTYNEQFF.

This clonotype came up a few times. The chain is built from TRBV24-1 and TRBJ2-7, with D hard to call. The V end was cut by 9 bases, the J end by 5 bases, with 7 bases between. Germline CDR1 KGHDR, CDR2 SFDVKD. This CDR3 is built from 10 residues. The CDR3 is CATPRNEQYV. For the CDR3, the DNA is TGTGCCACCCCGCGAAACGAGCAGTACGTC.

The gene calls are TRBV5-6 and TRBJ2-7, with 7 bases matching TRBD1. Germline lookup yields CDR1 SGHDT and CDR2 YYEEEE. This CDR3 spans 14 amino acids. The ends lost 4 bases at V and 6 bases at J; junction bases unmatched: 10. This CDR3 reads CASSPRQGRLEQYF. Written as DNA, the CDR3 is TGTGCCAGCAGCCCTAGACAGGGACGTCTCGAGCAGTACTTC.

This clonotype has at least ten counts. CDR3 bases: TGCAGCGACAACACGGGAGATGCTGACACTGAAGCTTTCTTT. This sequence encodes CSDNTGDADTEAFF. This sequence joins TRBV29-1 and TRBJ1-1; D ambiguous. This CDR3 contains 14 residues. CDR1 SQVTM and CDR2 ANQGSEA come from the germline V gene. Trimming removed 7 bases at V and 3 bases at J, with 18 bases between.

V is TRBV10-3 and J is TRBJ1-2; 12 positions agree with TRBD1. The CDR3 consists of 15 residues. V gave up 4 bases and J gave up 4 bases; unmatched junction bases: 4. Germline CDR1 ENHRY, CDR2 SYGVKD. The CDR3 is CAISGDRGHGYGYTF. The CDR3 DNA reads TGTGCCATCAGTGGGGACAGGGGGCACGGCTATGGCTACACCTTC.

Only a few counts were recorded for this clonotype. The chain joins TRBV6-5 to TRBJ2-7, with D unresolved. The germline V gene has CDR1 MNHEY and CDR2 SVGAGI. V dropped 2 bases and J dropped 5 bases, with 13 bases sitting between them. The CDR3 is made up of 14 amino acids. This CDR3 is CASSYEFGADEQYF. The CDR3, as DNA: TGTGCCAGCAGTTACGAATTTGGCGCTGACGAGCAGTACTTC.

The chain links TRBV29-1 to TRBJ1-4; no clear D gene. The CDR3 is 11 residues long. Germline-derived CDR1 and CDR2 are SQVTM and ANQGSEA. Deletions cut 6 bases from V and 5 bases from J, with 7 bases between. DNA for the CDR3: TGCAGCGTGGAGAAGAATGAAAAACTGTTTTTT. Protein: CSVEKNEKLFF.

The table lists this clonotype with a few counts. J is TRBJ2-5 and V is TRBV4-3; 9 nucleotides line up with TRBD2. V lost 2 bases and J lost 4; bases outside the gene matches: 2. This CDR3 comprises 14 residues. In germline, CDR1 is LGHNA, CDR2 YSLEER. DNA for the CDR3: TGCGCCAGCAGCCAACGCGGGGGGGCAGAGACCCAGTACTTC. Protein sequence: CASSQRGGAETQYF.

This clonotype was found a few times. CDR3 sequence reads: CASTPQGWEQFF. DNA for the CDR3: TGTGCCAGCACCCCACAGGGTTGGGAGCAGTTCTTC. V is TRBV2 and J is TRBJ2-1; tentative D call: TRBD1 (6 bases). The CDR3 is 12 amino acids. V was trimmed by 7 bases and J by 10 bases, leaving 14 bases between them. Germline V CDR1 and CDR2: SNHLY, FYNNEI. The whole variable domain, remainder taken from reference TRBV2 and TRBJ2-1, is EPEVTQTPSHQVTQMGQEVILRCVPISNHLYFYWYRQILGQKVEFLVSFYNNEISEKSEIFDDQFSVERPDGSNFTLKIRSTKLEDSAMYFCASTPQGWEQFFGPGTRLTVL.

This clonotype was seen more than once but under ten times. The rearrangement joins TRBV29-1 to TRBJ1-1; no clear D gene. Per the germline V gene, CDR1 is SQVTM and CDR2 is ANQGSEA. Between the trimmed V and J ends, which lost 5 bases and 6 bases, there was a span of 13 bases. The CDR3 is 12 residues long. CDR3 in DNA: TGCAGCGTTCGAATAGTCATGGCTGAAGCTTTCTTT. Translated, it gives CSVRIVMAEAFF. Combining the CDR3 with reference TRBV29-1 and TRBJ1-1 gives the whole variable domain SAVISQKPSRDICQRGTSLTIQCQVDSQVTMMFWYRQQPGQSLTLIATANQGSEATYESGFVIDKFPISRPNLTFSTLTVSNMSPEDSSIYLCSVRIVMAEAFFGQGTRLTVV.

This clonotype was counted ten times or more. The chain carries TRBV10-3 and TRBJ1-5; D is unresolved. V lost 0 bases and J lost 5, with 5 bases in between. Germline V gene data show CDR1 as ENHRY and CDR2 as SYGVKD. The CDR3 is 13 amino acids. CDR3 sequence (DNA): TGTGCCATCAGTGAGTCTTTGGATCAGCCCCAGCATTTT. As protein: CAISESLDQPQHF.

This clonotype was found a few times. The chain has TRBV25-1 and TRBJ1-6; no definite D call. The germline V and J ends were trimmed by 0 bases and 5 bases, with 14 bases remaining between them. CDR3 size: 17 residues. CDR1 is MGHDK, CDR2 SYGVNS, per germline. The CDR3 DNA is TGTGCCAGCAGTGAATATACGTGGCGTGGAGATAATTCACCCCTCCACTTT. Amino acid sequence: CASSEYTWRGDNSPLHF.

This clonotype occurred a few times. The chain joins TRBV4-3 to TRBJ2-3, with unresolved D. In germline, CDR1 is LGHNA, CDR2 YSLEER. This CDR3 has 14 amino acids. With 2 bases removed from V and 4 bases from J, the gap between germline ends came to 10 bases. The CDR3 region is CASSQPQRPDTQYF. As DNA, the CDR3 is TGCGCCAGCAGCCAACCCCAGAGACCAGATACGCAGTATTTT.

V is TRBV27 and J is TRBJ2-7, with no clear D. The ends were cut back, 2 bases at V and 3 bases at J, with 8 bases in the middle. The germline CDR1 and CDR2 sequences are MNHEY and SMNVEV (reference sequence). The CDR3 runs 13 residues. CDR3 nucleotide sequence: TGTGCCAGCAGTTTAAGGCCTTACTACGAGCAGTACGTC. Translated: CASSLRPYYEQYV.

This clonotype came up a few times. This chain uses TRBV4-3 with TRBJ2-7; tentatively, D is TRBD1 (5 bases). This CDR3 is 16 amino acids long. V dropped 3 bases and J dropped 6 bases, with 21 bases sitting between them. CDR1 and CDR2 (germline): LGHNA, YSLEER. This CDR3 reads CASSHSPVVAGREQYF. CDR3 coding DNA: TGCGCCAGCAGCCATTCTCCGGTGGTCGCAGGGCGCGAGCAGTACTTC.

J is TRBJ2-7 and V is TRBV19; a possible D gene is TRBD1 (6 bases). This CDR3 has 13 residues. The germline gives CDR1 LNHDA, CDR2 SQIVND (reference sequence). The germline V and J ends were trimmed by 5 bases and 6 bases, with 14 bases remaining between them. The CDR3 here is CASSSRGAGEQYF. CDR3 in DNA: TGTGCCAGTAGTTCCAGGGGTGCCGGCGAGCAGTACTTC.